This T cell receptor (beta chain) emerged from a study of brain T cells in children with intractable seizures. Study findings and constraints: Clones missing pre-surgery may reflect undersampling of that blood sample.

Of note for this clone: Its antigen is still unknown.

Profiling relied on immunoSEQ multiplex PCR, and the TCRdb table lists in-frame clones only, not all of them. The profile covers about 8,000 clones, with nearly 75% appearing a single time and around 8.3% taken by the ten largest. Only cases whose brain tissue showed the highest T cell transcript signatures were sequenced. Germline V gene lookup returns CDR1 ENHRY and CDR2 SYGVKD. The germline V and J ends were trimmed by 6 bases and 1 base, with 9 bases remaining between them. The CDR3 loop spans 13 amino acids. The specimen was resected brain tissue, collected at surgery. This sequence joins TRBV10-3 and TRBJ1-1; the D is unclear. The source of this sequence is a boy in the first two years of life with tuberous sclerosis and intractable seizures. The CDR3 loop is CAIRLSRNTEAFF. CDR3 nucleotides: TGTGCCATCAGGCTATCAAGGAACACTGAAGCTTTCTTT.